The next 20 T cell receptor beta chains were all read from a single sample in a study of blood T cell repertoires in COVID-19. Sequencing was performed with immunoSEQ multiplex PCR; in TCRdb, only in-frame clones are kept and a portion is missing. The sample lists 140,000 or so clones; 75% to 85% were seen once. Sequencing was done on a sample of peripheral blood. The receptors stem from a man between 70 and 80 years old who had recovered from COVID-19.

The rearrangement uses TRBV5-1 and TRBJ2-7; TRBD2 aligns across 11 bases. The CDR3 runs to 15 residues. The trim removed 3 bases at V and 4 bases at J, leaving 6 bases unmatched. CDR1 is SGHRS, CDR2 YFSETQ, per germline. The CDR3 spells CASSSWTSGLYEQYF. The CDR3 DNA is TGCGCCAGCAGCTCATGGACTAGCGGGCTGTACGAGCAGTACTTC. The variable domain in full, completed from reference TRBV5-1 and TRBJ2-7, reads KAGVTQTPRYLIKTRGQQVTLSCSPISGHRSVSWYQQTPGQGLQFLFEYFSETQRNKGNFPGRFSGRQFSNSRSEMNVSTLELGDSALYLCASSSWTSGLYEQYFGPGTRLTVT.

CDR3 region: CASSFGWDWSSYNEQFF. The CDR3 DNA follows: TGCGCCAGCAGCTTTGGATGGGACTGGAGCTCCTACAATGAGCAGTTCTTC. The J gene is TRBJ2-1, the V gene TRBV5-1; D possibly corresponds to TRBD2 (6 bases). This CDR3 has 17 amino acids. CDR1 and CDR2 from the germline V gene are SGHRS and YFSETQ. V dropped 2 bases and J dropped 0 bases, with 15 bases sitting between them.

CDR3 DNA sequence: TGTGCCACCAGCAACCGACAGGGGGGGAACACTGAAGCTTTCTTT. Its translation: CATSNRQGGNTEAFF. This sequence joins TRBV15 and TRBJ1-1; 9 bases line up with TRBD1. The CDR3 contains 15 residues. The V gene's germline CDR1 is LNHNV and CDR2 YYDKDF (reference sequence). The V and J ends lost 4 bases and 1 base, in that order; junction bases with no gene match: 4. Combining the CDR3 with reference TRBV15 and TRBJ1-1 gives the whole variable domain DAMVIQNPRYQVTQFGKPVTLSCSQTLNHNVMYWYQQKSSQAPKLLFHYYDKDFNNEADTPDNFQSRRPNTSFCFLDIRSPGLGDTAMYLCATSNRQGGNTEAFFGQGTRLTVV.

This clone came up a few times. An end of the junction differs from the germline gene, which may be a read error. The chain recombines TRBV5-3 with TRBJ2-7; tentatively, D is TRBD2 (6 bases). TRBV5-3 is an open reading frame, and its role is uncertain. CDR3 length: 13 residues. The CDR3 loop is CGPYGGGSYEQYF. CDR3 sequence (DNA): TGCGGGCCTTACGGGGGAGGTTCCTACGAGCAGTACTTC.

V gene TRBV4-1 combines with J gene TRBJ2-7, with D perhaps matching TRBD2 (5 bases). Trimming took off 3 bases at V and 6 bases at J, with 15 bases between the two ends. Germline V lookup: CDR1 MGHRA, CDR2 YSYEKL. The CDR3 runs 14 residues. This chain's CDR3 is CASSHGPTRVEQYF. The CDR3 DNA follows: TGCGCCAGCAGCCATGGGCCGACGCGGGTCGAGCAGTACTTC.

The V and J genes are TRBV4-1 and TRBJ1-2, with 7 positions matching TRBD1. Germline V lookup: CDR1 MGHRA, CDR2 YSYEKL. With 2 bases clipped from V and 5 bases from J, the junction kept 14 bases outside the gene matches. This CDR3 is built from 17 residues. CDR3 region: CASSQSNPVQGWYGYTF. The CDR3 coding sequence is TGCGCCAGCAGCCAATCCAACCCCGTACAGGGGTGGTATGGCTACACCTTC.

The chain recombines TRBV10-3 with TRBJ2-1; the D gene is possibly TRBD2 (6 bases). From germline, CDR1 is ENHRY and CDR2 SYGVKD. The CDR3 is 17 residues long. V was trimmed by 2 bases and J by 4 bases, leaving 18 bases between them. DNA for the CDR3: TGTGCCATCAGTGAGCGGGGTTCTCTGGGGGGTTACAATGAGCAGTTCTTC. Protein: CAISERGSLGGYNEQFF.

The rearrangement joins TRBV18 to TRBJ2-7; 7 bases fit TRBD1. The trim removed 3 bases at V and 3 bases at J, leaving 2 bases unmatched. Germline CDR1 and CDR2: KGHSH and LQKENI. This CDR3 is 13 amino acids long. The CDR3 sequence is CASSPRDSYEQYF. DNA for the CDR3: TGTGCCAGCTCACCCCGGGACAGCTACGAGCAGTACTTC.

The rearrangement links TRBV19 to TRBJ2-7; 8 nucleotides agree with TRBD2. The germline gives CDR1 LNHDA, CDR2 SQIVND (reference sequence). The CDR3 consists of 15 residues. Trimming at V came to 6 bases and at J to 4 bases, leaving 11 bases not matched to a gene. CDR3 coding DNA: TGTGCCAGTAGCCGTATCGGCGGGAGGACGTACGAGCAGTACTTC. The encoded protein is CASSRIGGRTYEQYF.

V usage is TRBV6-2 or TRBV6-3 and J usage is TRBJ2-3; D remains ambiguous. The germline V gene encodes CDR1 MNHEY and CDR2 SVGEGT. This CDR3 has 15 amino acids. V was clipped by 5 bases and J by 2 bases, with 14 bases between them. CDR3 amino acids: CASSRNRRLTDTQYF. Written as DNA, the CDR3 is TGTGCCAGCAGTCGTAATCGAAGACTCACAGATACGCAGTATTTT.

The chain recombines TRBV6-5 with TRBJ2-3, with D possibly being TRBD1 (6 bases). From germline, CDR1 is MNHEY and CDR2 SVGAGI. The CDR3 covers 13 residues. V shed 6 bases and J shed 5 bases, with 12 bases lying between them. The CDR3 loop reads CASREAGVDTQYF. The CDR3 DNA follows: TGTGCCAGCAGGGAGGCAGGGGTAGATACGCAGTATTTT.

The rearrangement joins TRBV19 to TRBJ2-7; a weak D match, TRBD1 (6 bases). The length of the CDR3 is 15 residues. V lost 5 bases and J lost 0, with 14 bases in between. Germline assignment: CDR1 LNHDA and CDR2 SQIVND (reference sequence). CDR3 region: CASSRQVSSSYEQYF. The CDR3 DNA follows: TGTGCCAGTAGTCGACAGGTATCTTCCTCCTACGAGCAGTACTTC.

This chain joins TRBV10-2 and TRBJ2-5, with 7 positions matching TRBD2. The germline V gene has CDR1 WSHSY and CDR2 SAAADI. The J segment lost 4 bases and the V segment lost 6 bases, leaving 8 bases of the junction unmatched. The CDR3 contains 14 residues. Here the CDR3 reads CASSVAGAPETQYF. The CDR3 nucleotides are TGCGCCAGCAGCGTAGCGGGTGCGCCAGAGACCCAGTACTTC.

This clone turned up a few times. This chain uses TRBV18 with TRBJ2-1; 7 nucleotides align to TRBD2. J gave up 8 bases and V 0 bases, and 10 bases lay outside the gene matches. This CDR3 spans 16 amino acids. Germline V CDR1 and CDR2: KGHSH, LQKENI. The CDR3 sequence: CASSPPVAGASDEQFF. The CDR3 coding sequence is TGTGCCAGCTCACCACCGGTGGCGGGAGCCTCTGATGAGCAGTTCTTC.

This clone has a single count. The chain is built from TRBV23-1 and TRBJ2-5; 7 nucleotides line up with TRBD2. TRBV23-1 is reported as an ORF; its role is uncertain. After removal of 5 bases from V and 5 bases from J, the junction contained 5 bases not matched to a gene. This CDR3 region has 13 residues. CDR3 residues: CASSTSARETQYF. CDR3 sequence (DNA): TGCGCCAGCAGTACTAGCGCGAGGGAGACCCAGTACTTC.

The chain carries TRBV3-1 (or the pseudogene TRBV3-2) and TRBJ2-5; TRBD2 matches at 7 bases. V dropped 4 bases and J dropped 1; count of bases not matched to a gene: 3. Germline values: CDR1 LGHDT, CDR2 YNNKEL (reference sequence). The CDR3 runs to 14 residues. This CDR3 is CASSPPSGQETQYF. CDR3 DNA sequence: TGTGCCAGCAGCCCCCCTAGCGGCCAAGAGACCCAGTACTTC.

Only a few counts were recorded for this clone. The chain has TRBV11-3 and TRBJ2-3; perhaps TRBD2 as D (6 bases). CDR3 length: 14 amino acids. Per germline, CDR1 SGHNT and CDR2 YENEEA. The V end was cut by 4 bases, the J end by 2 bases, with 10 bases between. CDR3 in amino acids: CASSSWGDTDTQYF. CDR3 in DNA: TGTGCCAGCAGCTCCTGGGGGGACACAGATACGCAGTATTTT.

This clone has only one observation. This chain uses TRBV7-3 with TRBJ1-3; unclear D gene. Germline values: CDR1 SGHTA, CDR2 FQGTGA. The CDR3 consists of 13 residues. Trimming cost V 3 bases and J 2 bases, with 5 bases left between them. CDR3 amino acids: CASSFNPGNTIYF. In DNA form, the CDR3 reads TGTGCCAGCAGCTTCAATCCTGGAAACACCATATATTTT.

The CDR3 DNA reads as TGTGCCAGCGGGTGGAGGGGCTCTGGAAACACCATATATTTT. This encodes CASGWRGSGNTIYF. The V gene is TRBV2, the J gene TRBJ1-3, with a weak D call TRBD1 (5 bases). CDR3 length: 14 amino acids. V dropped 8 bases and J dropped 0 bases, with 11 bases sitting between them. Germline CDR1 SNHLY, CDR2 FYNNEI.

This clone was seen a few times. V usage is TRBV3-1 (or the pseudogene TRBV3-2) and J usage is TRBJ1-2, with 9 bases identical to TRBD1. Germline V gives CDR1 LGHDT, CDR2 YNNKEL (reference sequence). Trimming cost V 4 bases and J 7 bases; bases outside gene matches: 7. This CDR3 is 14 amino acids long. CDR3 residues: CASSRDTGGRGYTF. The CDR3 region has the DNA TGTGCCAGCAGCCGAGACACAGGGGGCCGTGGCTACACCTTC.